Listed here are 7 T cell receptor beta chains from one sample, sequenced in a study of early stage breast cancer tumors. The method was immunoSEQ multiplex PCR; TCRdb's version includes in-frame clones alone and lacks a portion of them. The sample shows tens of thousands of clones, almost 75% of them seen only once. The sample comprised blood. The receptor source for this set is a person aged 40 to 49 with breast cancer.

The chain combines TRBV7-9 with TRBJ1-2; the match to TRBD1 covers 9 bases. The germline V gene has CDR1 SEHNR and CDR2 FQNEAQ (reference sequence). This CDR3 region has 13 residues. V lost 5 bases to trimming and J lost 8 bases; unmatched junction nucleotides: 6. The CDR3 DNA reads TGTGCCAGCAGCCACGACAGGGGGAGAGGCTACACCTTC. This sequence encodes CASSHDRGRGYTF.

The chain recombines TRBV5-4 with TRBJ2-2; tentatively, D is TRBD1 (6 bases). V dropped 2 bases and J dropped 0 bases, with 8 bases sitting between them. CDR1 is SGHNT, CDR2 YYREEE, per germline (reference sequence). CDR3 length: 15 residues. CDR3 DNA sequence: TGTGCCAGCAGCTTAGACAGGACGAACACCGGGGAGCTGTTTTTT. This codes for CASSLDRTNTGELFF.

This rearrangement joins TRBV5-4 to TRBJ2-4, with D possibly matching TRBD2 (6 bases). Germline loops: CDR1 SGHNT, CDR2 YYREEE (reference sequence). This CDR3 has 15 residues. Between the trimmed V and J ends, which lost 4 bases and 0 bases, there was a span of 11 bases. The CDR3: CASSQTGLAKNIQYF. The CDR3 DNA is TGTGCCAGCAGCCAAACGGGACTAGCCAAAAACATTCAGTACTTC.

CDR3 sequence reads: CSVGTSGRGDEQFF. The CDR3 coding sequence is TGCAGCGTGGGGACTAGCGGGAGAGGTGATGAGCAGTTCTTC. The gene calls are TRBV29-1 and TRBJ2-1; 14 positions agree with TRBD2. The J segment lost 8 bases and the V segment lost 6 bases, leaving 6 bases of the junction unmatched. CDR1 and CDR2 (germline): SQVTM, ANQGSEA. There are 14 residues in the CDR3.

The chain recombines TRBV5-1 with TRBJ2-5; a weak D match, TRBD2 (6 bases). Germline V gives CDR1 SGHRS, CDR2 YFSETQ. The CDR3 totals 14 residues. Trimming took 4 bases from V and 2 from J, leaving 12 bases between them. The DNA of the CDR3 is TGCGCCAGCAGCCCCGGGACTCAACAAGAGACCCAGTACTTC. This encodes CASSPGTQQETQYF.

The chain couples TRBV21-1 to TRBJ1-2. TRBV21-1 is tagged as a pseudogene. The length of the CDR3 is 14 residues. The CDR3 loop reads CASSSPASPYGYTF. The CDR3 DNA follows: TGTGCCAGCAGCAGCCCGGCAAGCCCCTATGGCTACACCTTC.

This clone was seen only once. This chain joins TRBV4-2 and TRBJ2-5; TRBD2 is a possible D gene (7 bases). Per the germline V gene, CDR1 is LGHNA and CDR2 is YNFKEQ. V was cut by 5 bases and J by 5 bases, with 18 bases left in between. The CDR3 covers 15 residues. CDR3 region: CASSWGWGGAETQYF. The CDR3 DNA reads TGTGCCAGCAGCTGGGGGTGGGGGGGCGCGGAGACCCAGTACTTC.